Presented here are 13 T cell receptor beta chains from one specimen sequenced in a study of shared clonotypes between healthy human individuals. Only in-frame clones appear in the TCRdb table, and some are missing; sequencing was by immunoSEQ multiplex PCR. Among roughly 380,000 clones, approximately 97% were seen once, and the ten largest hold approximately 0.32%. The sequencing sample was made of memory CD8+ T cells sorted from blood. Subset meaning: CD45RO+ cells pooled with CCR7-negative TemRA cells. These receptors were collected from a man aged 25 to 40 in good health.

This clone was observed a single time. This chain joins TRBV2 and TRBJ2-3; D is perhaps TRBD1 or TRBD2 (7 bases each). V shed 6 bases and J shed 8 bases, with 24 bases lying between them. Germline CDR1 is SNHLY and CDR2 is FYNNEI. The CDR3 spans 16 residues. The CDR3 DNA reads TGTGCCAGCAGCCCCTCCTCCGGGACAGCGGGGATTACGCAGTATTTT. It encodes CASSPSSGTAGITQYF. Combining the CDR3 with reference TRBV2 and TRBJ2-3 gives the whole variable domain EPEVTQTPSHQVTQMGQEVILRCVPISNHLYFYWYRQILGQKVEFLVSFYNNEISEKSEIFDDQFSVERPDGSNFTLKIRSTKLEDSAMYFCASSPSSGTAGITQYFGPGTRLTVL.

The table lists this clone with a count of one. The chain links TRBV19 to TRBJ1-5, with 10 bases fitting TRBD1. The germline V gene has CDR1 LNHDA and CDR2 SQIVND (reference sequence). The CDR3 is made up of 14 amino acids. V lost 8 bases, J lost 7 bases, and 8 bases stayed unmatched. CDR3 bases: TGTGCCAGTGGAGCCGGGACAGGGGCACAGCCCCAGCATTTT. Translation: CASGAGTGAQPQHF.

The V gene is TRBV28, the J gene TRBJ2-3; no reliable D call. The CDR3 is 14 residues long. V dropped 6 bases and J dropped 2 bases, with 12 bases sitting between them. The V gene's germline CDR1 is MDHEN and CDR2 SYDVKM. Written as DNA, the CDR3 is TGTGCCAGCAGCCGAAGCGTTAACACAGATACGCAGTATTTT. Translated, it gives CASSRSVNTDTQYF.

The chain has TRBV5-4 and TRBJ2-1; TRBD2 matches at 9 bases. The ends lost 5 bases at V and 8 bases at J; junction bases unmatched: 5. This CDR3 comprises 13 residues. CDR1 is SGHNT and CDR2 is YYREEE in the germline V gene (reference sequence). For the CDR3, the DNA is TGTGCCAGCAGGGGGCGGGAGGGCCATGAGCAGTTCTTC. This encodes CASRGREGHEQFF. Full variable domain (rest looked up from reference TRBV5-4 and TRBJ2-1): ETGVTQSPTHLIKTRGQQVTLRCSSQSGHNTVSWYQQALGQGPQFIFQYYREEENGRGNFPPRFSGLQFPNYSSELNVNALELDDSALYLCASRGREGHEQFFGPGTRLTVL.

The CDR3 DNA reads TGTGCCAGCAGCTTATTTATAGACCCCCCCCACCGCGGGGAGCTGTTTTTT. Its protein is CASSLFIDPPHRGELFF. V is TRBV11-1 and J is TRBJ2-2, with D uncertain. This CDR3 spans 17 amino acids. V lost 2 bases and J 7 bases, leaving 20 bases between the germline ends. The germline CDR1 and CDR2 sequences are SGHAT and FQDESV (reference sequence). The full variable domain, with the rest looked up from reference TRBV11-1 and TRBJ2-2, is EAEVAQSPRYKITEKSQAVAFWCDPISGHATLYWYRQILGQGPELLVQFQDESVVDDSQLPKDRFSAERLKGVDSTLKIQPAELGDSAMYLCASSLFIDPPHRGELFFGEGSRLTVL.

The rearrangement uses TRBV7-9 and TRBJ2-2; 7 bases align to TRBD1. The CDR3 is made up of 14 amino acids. The germline V gene has CDR1 SEHNR and CDR2 FQNEAQ (reference sequence). The V gene end was trimmed by 5 bases and the J gene end by 4 bases; junction bases not matched to a gene: 4. CDR3 loop: CASSKQGPTGELFF. In DNA form, the CDR3 reads TGTGCCAGCAGCAAACAGGGGCCCACCGGGGAGCTGTTTTTT.

Details on this clone: Distinct nucleotide sequences in the sample also encode this CDR3. The gene calls are TRBV5-1 and TRBJ1-1; the D is unclear. V lost 0 bases and J 0 bases, leaving 3 bases between the germline ends. This CDR3 is 13 amino acids long. Germline CDR1 SGHRS, CDR2 YFSETQ. As DNA, the CDR3 is TGCGCCAGCAGCTTGGTAGTGAACACTGAAGCTTTCTTT. It codes for CASSLVVNTEAFF. Looking up the rest from reference TRBV5-1 and TRBJ1-1 gives the full variable domain: KAGVTQTPRYLIKTRGQQVTLSCSPISGHRSVSWYQQTPGQGLQFLFEYFSETQRNKGNFPGRFSGRQFSNSRSEMNVSTLELGDSALYLCASSLVVNTEAFFGQGTRLTVV.

The chain has TRBV28 and TRBJ2-7; D call uncertain. The CDR3 has 9 amino acids. Trimming pared 8 bases from V and 4 bases from J, leaving 3 bases between. The germline CDR1 and CDR2 sequences are MDHEN and SYDVKM. CDR3 residues: CASGYEQYF. The DNA for the CDR3 is TGTGCCAGCGGTTACGAGCAGTACTTC.

The chain recombines TRBV5-1 with TRBJ1-4; D uncertain. The V end was cut by 4 bases, the J end by 4 bases, with 17 bases between. The CDR3 consists of 16 residues. Per the germline V gene, CDR1 is SGHRS and CDR2 is YFSETQ. CDR3 DNA sequence: TGCGCCAGCAGCCCGCCGGCGGGCACCTTTAATGAAAAACTGTTTTTT. This gives the protein CASSPPAGTFNEKLFF. The whole variable domain, filled in from reference TRBV5-1 and TRBJ1-4, reads KAGVTQTPRYLIKTRGQQVTLSCSPISGHRSVSWYQQTPGQGLQFLFEYFSETQRNKGNFPGRFSGRQFSNSRSEMNVSTLELGDSALYLCASSPPAGTFNEKLFFGSGTQLSVL.

This chain joins TRBV14 and TRBJ2-1, with 7 bases that match TRBD2. CDR1 SGHDN and CDR2 FVKESK come from the germline V gene. J was trimmed by 0 bases and V by 4 bases; bases with no gene match: 6. The CDR3 length is 16 residues. CDR3 in amino acids: CASSPLAGHSYNEQFF. The CDR3 DNA reads TGTGCCAGCAGCCCCTTAGCGGGCCACTCCTACAATGAGCAGTTCTTC.

V and J are TRBV20-1 and TRBJ2-1; D is perhaps TRBD1 (5 bases). Trimming removed 5 bases from V and 15 bases from J, with 17 bases in between. The length of the CDR3 is 11 residues. CDR1 and CDR2 from the germline V gene are DFQATT and SNEGSKA (reference sequence). CDR3 amino acids: CSAPQGPFPFF. The CDR3 nucleotides read TGCAGTGCTCCCCAGGGCCCCTTTCCGTTCTTC.

The rearrangement links TRBV29-1 to TRBJ2-7, with TRBD2 identical over 8 bases. Germline CDR1 is SQVTM and CDR2 is ANQGSEA. The CDR3 consists of 14 residues. The J segment lost 0 bases and the V segment lost 4 bases, leaving 5 bases of the junction unmatched. CDR3 protein: CSVAVRGGSYEQYF. The CDR3 region has the DNA TGCAGCGTTGCGGTTCGGGGGGGCTCCTACGAGCAGTACTTC.

The chain employs TRBV28 and TRBJ2-7, with 10 positions matching TRBD2. Trimming took 4 bases from V and 2 from J; bases not matched to a gene: 8. The CDR3 has 16 residues. CDR1 MDHEN and CDR2 SYDVKM come from the germline V gene. CDR3 nucleotide sequence: TGTGCCAGCAGTTCCCCGGGGCTAGCGGGAGCCTACGAGCAGTACTTC. Encoded protein: CASSSPGLAGAYEQYF.